A selection of T cell receptor beta chains follows, all from one sample in a study of T cells in Graves' hyperthyroidism and ophthalmopathy. Using its own MiXCR run on the multiplex PCR reads, TCRdb lists one record per CDR3 protein. The profile shows about 300,000 distinct CDR3 sequences, about 25% of them singletons. The sequenced sample consisted of blood. Receptors originate from a man between 35 and 55 years old with Graves' hyperthyroidism that later progressed to Graves' ophthalmopathy. The CDR3 runs from the conserved cysteine through the conserved F or W. D genes are given only for firm matches. Some rows mark clone size as missing; the rest say once, few, many or name a class of expanded clone.

d_call | j_call | v_call | clone_size | cdr3_aa | cdr3_nt
- | TRBJ2-5 | TRBV11-2 | - | CASSLEQATGETQYF | TGTGCCAGCAGCTTAGAACAGGCAACGGGGGAGACCCAGTACTTC
- | TRBJ1-5 | TRBV30 | - | CAWSVNGDAQPQHF | TGTGCCTGGAGTGTGAATGGGGATGCTCAGCCCCAGCATTTT
TRBD1 | TRBJ2-7 | TRBV6-1 | - | CASNQGADEQYF | TGTGCCAGCAACCAGGGGGCGGACGAGCAGTACTTC
- | TRBJ1-5 | TRBV20-1 | many | CSGQGGGQPQHF | TGCAGTGGGCAGGGAGGCGGTCAGCCCCAGCATTTT
TRBD1 | TRBJ2-5 | TRBV19 | many | CASSNRDREETQYF | TGTGCCAGTAGTAACCGGGACAGGGAAGAGACCCAGTACTTC
- | TRBJ1-5 | TRBV12-3/TRBV12-4 | many | CASSLEWGRPSQPQHF | TGTGCCAGCAGTTTAGAGTGGGGCAGGCCTAGTCAGCCCCAGCATTTT
- | TRBJ2-7 | TRBV11-2 | - | CASSSHPFSSGAYEQYF | TGTGCCAGCAGCTCCCATCCCTTTAGTAGCGGAGCCTACGAGCAGTACTTC
- | TRBJ1-2 | TRBV20-1 | many | CSASQGPYSYGYTF | TGCAGTGCTTCACAAGGACCCTATAGCTATGGCTACACCTTC
- | TRBJ2-7 | TRBV12-3/TRBV12-4 | many | CASSLVLYNRPSQTYEQYF | TGTGCCAGCAGTTTAGTGCTTTATAATCGGCCCTCGCAAACCTACGAGCAGTACTTC
TRBD2 | TRBJ2-7 | TRBV11-1 | many | CASSPWEGATYEQYF | TGTGCCAGCAGCCCGTGGGAGGGAGCCACCTACGAGCAGTACTTC
- | TRBJ1-3 | TRBV28 | few | CASNEVTGNTIYF | TGTGCCAGCAACGAGGTAACTGGAAACACCATATATTTT
- | TRBJ2-2 | TRBV6-2/TRBV6-3 | many | CASSNRETGELFF | TGTGCCAGCAGTAACAGGGAAACCGGGGAGCTGTTTTTT
- | TRBJ2-7 | TRBV20-1 | - | CSARTSSAEQYF | TGCAGTGCTAGAACCTCTAGCGCCGAGCAGTACTTC
- | TRBJ1-1 | TRBV6-1 | - | CASSEARNTEAFF | TGTGCCAGCAGTGAAGCACGAAACACTGAAGCTTTCTTT
TRBD1 | TRBJ1-1 | TRBV28 | many | CASNTGTGGSNTEAFF | TGTGCCAGCAATACCGGGACAGGGGGCTCGAACACTGAAGCTTTCTTT
TRBD1 | TRBJ1-1 | TRBV20-1 | many | CSAPRGLTEAFF | TGCAGTGCTCCTAGGGGGCTCACTGAAGCTTTCTTT
- | TRBJ1-1 | TRBV12-3/TRBV12-4 | many | CASSLNNENTEAFF | TGTGCCAGCAGTTTAAACAACGAGAACACTGAAGCTTTCTTT
- | TRBJ2-1 | TRBV4-1 | many | CASSPVLSGDTAF | TGCGCCAGCAGCCCCGTATTGTCGGGAGATACAGCCTTC
- | TRBJ1-1 | TRBV6-5 | many | CASKSQPAGNTEAFF | TGTGCCAGCAAGTCACAACCGGCAGGCAACACTGAAGCTTTCTTT
- | TRBJ1-1 | TRBV5-1 | many | CASSPGTWGTEAFF | TGCGCCAGCAGCCCCGGGACTTGGGGCACTGAAGCTTTCTTT
- | TRBJ2-7 | TRBV29-1 | many | CSVGTKATYEQYF | TGCAGCGTTGGGACTAAGGCGACCTACGAGCAGTACTTC
- | TRBJ1-6 | TRBV3-1 | many | CASSQEGGNSPLHF | TGTGCCAGCAGCCAAGAGGGGGGTAATTCACCCCTCCACTTT
TRBD1 | TRBJ2-4 | TRBV2 | - | CAGRGQGVRPEYF | TGTGCCGGGAGAGGGCAGGGGGTGAGGCCGGAGTACTTC
- | TRBJ2-7 | TRBV12-5 | - | CASGLGQSSSYEQYF | TGTGCTAGTGGGCTCGGACAGTCTTCCTCCTACGAGCAGTACTTC
- | TRBJ2-7 | TRBV12-3/TRBV12-4 | many | CASTVEGSLTYEQYF | TGTGCCAGCACCGTTGAAGGGAGCTTGACCTACGAGCAGTACTTC
TRBD2 | TRBJ2-7 | TRBV5-1 | many | CASSLGTSGEQYF | TGCGCCAGCAGTTTGGGGACTAGCGGCGAGCAGTACTTC
- | TRBJ2-2 | TRBV5-1 | many | CASSWGQENTGELFF | TGCGCCAGCAGCTGGGGTCAGGAGAACACCGGGGAGCTGTTTTTT
- | TRBJ2-7 | TRBV2 | many | CASRPWGQTLSYEQYF | TGTGCCAGCAGACCATGGGGGCAGACACTATCCTACGAGCAGTACTTC
- | TRBJ1-5 | TRBV18 | many | CASSDQWEDNQPQHF | TGTGCCAGCTCCGACCAGTGGGAAGACAATCAGCCCCAGCATTTT
- | TRBJ1-1 | TRBV7-2 | - | CASSLGLGRAFF | TGTGCCAGCAGCTTAGGTCTAGGCAGGGCTTTCTTT
- | TRBJ1-2 | TRBV29-1 | many | CSVRTPSGYGYTF | TGCAGCGTCCGGACGCCCTCTGGCTATGGCTACACCTTC
- | TRBJ2-7 | TRBV12-3/TRBV12-4 | - | CASSLGGSGLGGGSYEQYF | TGTGCCAGCAGTTTAGGAGGTAGCGGGTTGGGAGGGGGTAGCTACGAGCAGTACTTC
- | TRBJ2-5 | TRBV6-1 | - | CASSPTGLVETQYF | TGTGCCAGCAGCCCAACAGGTTTGGTAGAGACCCAGTACTTC
- | TRBJ1-2 | TRBV6-1 | many | CASSEAGGSYGYTF | TGTGCCAGCAGTGAAGCCGGCGGATCCTATGGCTACACCTTC
- | TRBJ1-5 | TRBV11-2 | - | CASSTRTALFNQPQHF | TGTGCCAGCAGCACTCGGACAGCCCTATTCAATCAGCCCCAGCATTTT
TRBD1 | TRBJ2-5 | TRBV6-2/TRBV6-3 | - | CASSSGTGDVETQYF | TGTGCCAGCAGCTCCGGGACAGGGGACGTAGAGACCCAGTACTTC
TRBD1 | TRBJ2-2 | TRBV5-1 | many | CASRQGTGLGTGELFF | TGCGCCAGCAGACAAGGGACAGGGTTGGGCACCGGGGAGCTGTTTTTT
TRBD2 | TRBJ2-7 | TRBV6-2/TRBV6-3 | - | CASSYQASGTAYEQYF | TGTGCCAGCAGTTACCAGGCTAGCGGGACAGCCTACGAGCAGTACTTC
TRBD1 | TRBJ1-1 | TRBV20-1 | many | CSASRLTGDTEAFF | TGCAGTGCTAGCCGTCTGACAGGGGACACTGAAGCTTTCTTT
- | TRBJ2-7 | TRBV7-2 | many | CASSSYPGPYEQYF | TGTGCCAGCAGCTCTTACCCCGGCCCCTACGAGCAGTACTTC
- | TRBJ1-1 | TRBV6-9 | - | CASSNRLRNTEAFF | TGTGCCAGCAGTAACAGGCTTCGTAACACTGAAGCTTTCTTT
- | TRBJ2-7 | TRBV25-1 | many | CASSELGSSYEQYF | TGTGCCAGCAGTGAATTGGGCAGCTCCTACGAGCAGTACTTC
- | TRBJ1-1 | TRBV6-2/TRBV6-3 | - | CASSYPPGSEAFF | TGTGCCAGCAGTTACCCTCCAGGGTCTGAAGCTTTCTTT